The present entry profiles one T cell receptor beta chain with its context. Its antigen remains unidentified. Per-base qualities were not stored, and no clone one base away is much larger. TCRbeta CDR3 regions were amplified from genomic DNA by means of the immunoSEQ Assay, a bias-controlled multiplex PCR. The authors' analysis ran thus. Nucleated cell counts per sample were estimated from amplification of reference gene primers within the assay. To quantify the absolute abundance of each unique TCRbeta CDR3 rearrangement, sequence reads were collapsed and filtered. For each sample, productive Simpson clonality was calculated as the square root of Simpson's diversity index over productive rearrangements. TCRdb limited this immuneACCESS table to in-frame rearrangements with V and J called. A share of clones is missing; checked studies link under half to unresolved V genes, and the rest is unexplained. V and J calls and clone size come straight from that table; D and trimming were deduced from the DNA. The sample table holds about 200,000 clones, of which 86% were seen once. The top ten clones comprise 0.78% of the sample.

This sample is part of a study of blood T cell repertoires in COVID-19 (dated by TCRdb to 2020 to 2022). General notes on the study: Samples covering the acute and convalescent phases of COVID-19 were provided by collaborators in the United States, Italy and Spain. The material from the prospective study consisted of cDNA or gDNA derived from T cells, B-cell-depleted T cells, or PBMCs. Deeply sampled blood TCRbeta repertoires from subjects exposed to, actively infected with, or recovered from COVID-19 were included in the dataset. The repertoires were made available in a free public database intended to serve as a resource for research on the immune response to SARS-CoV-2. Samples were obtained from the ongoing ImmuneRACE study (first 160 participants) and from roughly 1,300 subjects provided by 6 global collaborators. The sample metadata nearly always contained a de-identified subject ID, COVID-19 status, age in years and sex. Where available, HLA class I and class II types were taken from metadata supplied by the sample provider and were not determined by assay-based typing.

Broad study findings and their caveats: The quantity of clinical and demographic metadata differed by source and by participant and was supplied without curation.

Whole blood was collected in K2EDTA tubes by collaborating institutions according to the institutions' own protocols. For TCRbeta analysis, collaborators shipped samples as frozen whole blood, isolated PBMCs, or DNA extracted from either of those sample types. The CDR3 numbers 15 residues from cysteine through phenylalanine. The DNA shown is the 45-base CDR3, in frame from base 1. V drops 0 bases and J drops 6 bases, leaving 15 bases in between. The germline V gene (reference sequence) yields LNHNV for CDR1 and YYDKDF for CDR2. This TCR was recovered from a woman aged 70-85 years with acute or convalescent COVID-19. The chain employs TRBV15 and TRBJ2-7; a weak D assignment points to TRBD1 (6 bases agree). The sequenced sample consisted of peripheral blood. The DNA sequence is TGTGCCACCAGCAGAGATACGGGGACACCTGGCGAGCAGTACTTC. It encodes CATSRDTGTPGEQYF.